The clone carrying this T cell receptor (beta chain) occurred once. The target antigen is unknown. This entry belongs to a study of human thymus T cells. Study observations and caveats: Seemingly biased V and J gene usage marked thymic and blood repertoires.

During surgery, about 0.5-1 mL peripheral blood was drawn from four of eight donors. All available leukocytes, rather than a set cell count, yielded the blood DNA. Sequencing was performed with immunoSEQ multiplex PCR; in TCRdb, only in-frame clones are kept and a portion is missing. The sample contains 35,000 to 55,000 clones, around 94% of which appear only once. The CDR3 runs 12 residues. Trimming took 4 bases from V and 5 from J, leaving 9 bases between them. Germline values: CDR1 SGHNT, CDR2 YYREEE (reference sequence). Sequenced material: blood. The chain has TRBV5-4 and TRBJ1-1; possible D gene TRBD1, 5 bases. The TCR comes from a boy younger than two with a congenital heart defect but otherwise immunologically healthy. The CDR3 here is CASSPGGTEAFF. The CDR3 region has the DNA TGTGCCAGCAGCCCGGGGGGTACTGAAGCTTTCTTT. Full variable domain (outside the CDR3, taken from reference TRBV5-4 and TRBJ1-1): ETGVTQSPTHLIKTRGQQVTLRCSSQSGHNTVSWYQQALGQGPQFIFQYYREEENGRGNFPPRFSGLQFPNYSSELNVNALELDDSALYLCASSPGGTEAFFGQGTRLTVV.